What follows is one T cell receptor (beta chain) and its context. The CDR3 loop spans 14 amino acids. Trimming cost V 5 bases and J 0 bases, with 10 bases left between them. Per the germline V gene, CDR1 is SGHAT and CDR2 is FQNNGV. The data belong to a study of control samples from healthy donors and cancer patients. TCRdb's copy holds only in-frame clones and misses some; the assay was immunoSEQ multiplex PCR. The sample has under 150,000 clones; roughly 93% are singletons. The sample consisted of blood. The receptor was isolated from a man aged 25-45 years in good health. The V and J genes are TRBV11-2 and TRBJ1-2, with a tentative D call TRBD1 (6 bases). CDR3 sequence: CASSPRTANYGYTF. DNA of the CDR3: TGTGCCAGCAGCCCCCGGACAGCTAACTATGGCTACACCTTC.